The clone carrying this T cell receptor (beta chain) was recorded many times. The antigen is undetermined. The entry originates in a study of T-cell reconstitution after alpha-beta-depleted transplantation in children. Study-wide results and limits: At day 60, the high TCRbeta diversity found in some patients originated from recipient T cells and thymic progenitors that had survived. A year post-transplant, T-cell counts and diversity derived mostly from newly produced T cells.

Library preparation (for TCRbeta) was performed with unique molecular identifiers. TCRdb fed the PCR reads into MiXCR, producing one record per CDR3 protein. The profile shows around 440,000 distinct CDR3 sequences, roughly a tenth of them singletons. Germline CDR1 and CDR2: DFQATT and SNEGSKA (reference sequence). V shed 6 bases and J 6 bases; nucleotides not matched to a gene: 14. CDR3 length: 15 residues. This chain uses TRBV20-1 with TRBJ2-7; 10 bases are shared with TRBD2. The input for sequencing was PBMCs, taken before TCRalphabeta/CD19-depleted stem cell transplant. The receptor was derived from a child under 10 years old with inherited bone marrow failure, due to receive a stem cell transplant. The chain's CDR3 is CSALEKLAGVTEQYF. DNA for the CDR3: TGCAGTGCGCTAGAGAAGCTAGCGGGAGTTACCGAGCAGTACTTC.